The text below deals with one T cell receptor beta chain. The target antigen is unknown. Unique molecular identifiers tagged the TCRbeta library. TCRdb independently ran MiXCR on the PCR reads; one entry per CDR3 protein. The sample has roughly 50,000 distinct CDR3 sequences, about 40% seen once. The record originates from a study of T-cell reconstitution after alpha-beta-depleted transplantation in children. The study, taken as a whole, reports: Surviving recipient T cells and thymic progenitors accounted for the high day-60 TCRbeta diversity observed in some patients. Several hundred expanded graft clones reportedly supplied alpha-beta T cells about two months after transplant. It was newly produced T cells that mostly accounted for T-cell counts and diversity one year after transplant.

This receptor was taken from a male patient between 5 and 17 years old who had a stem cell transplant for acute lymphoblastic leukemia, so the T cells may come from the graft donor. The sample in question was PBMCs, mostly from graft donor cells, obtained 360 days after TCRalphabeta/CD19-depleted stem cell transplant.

The CDR3 region is CASSLASGGRGDTQYF. CDR3 in DNA: TGTGCCAGCAGCTTGGCATCCGGGGGGCGAGGGGATACGCAGTATTTT. The chain combines TRBV5-4 with TRBJ2-3; D perhaps matches TRBD2 (7 bases). CDR3 length equals 16 residues. Germline values: CDR1 SGHNT, CDR2 YYREEE (reference sequence). The V end lost 0 bases, the J end lost 6 bases, and 17 bases lay between the germline ends.